The 18 T cell receptor beta chains given below trace back to one sample, sequenced in a study of T cells after yellow fever vaccination. TCRdb passed the 5' RACE reads through MiXCR, listing each CDR3 protein once. The sample records some 300,000 distinct CDR3 sequences, about 10% being singletons. The sequencing used CD4+ T cells sorted from PBMCs, collected 5 days after the yellow fever booster vaccination. These receptor sequences come from a man aged 18 to 35 who received the YFV17D yellow fever vaccine.

The chain recombines TRBV5-5 with TRBJ1-1; 11 nucleotides agree with TRBD1. V lost 2 bases to trimming and J lost 7 bases; unmatched junction nucleotides: 4. In germline, CDR1 is SGHKS, CDR2 YYEKEE (reference sequence). The CDR3 spans 14 residues. The DNA of the CDR3 is TGTGCCAGCAGCTTCCGGGACAGGGGGAATGAAGCTTTCTTT. Translating gives CASSFRDRGNEAFF. Full variable domain (remainder filled in from reference TRBV5-5 and TRBJ1-1): DAGVTQSPTHLIKTRGQQVTLRCSPISGHKSVSWYQQVLGQGPQFIFQYYEKEERGRGNFPDRFSARQFPNYSSELNVNALLLGDSALYLCASSFRDRGNEAFFGQGTRLTVV.

This clonotype was seen a handful of times. The chain joins TRBV18 to TRBJ1-2, with D perhaps matching TRBD1 (6 bases). V gave up 3 bases and J gave up 5 bases, with 13 bases separating them. CDR1 and CDR2 from the germline V gene are KGHSH and LQKENI. The CDR3 consists of 14 residues. This CDR3 reads CASSPVWTEYGYTF. CDR3 in DNA: TGTGCCAGCTCACCCGTCTGGACAGAGTATGGCTACACCTTC.

This clonotype appeared a few times. The V and J genes are TRBV5-1 and TRBJ1-2; D gene uncertain. Germline values: CDR1 SGHRS, CDR2 YFSETQ. V was cut by 2 bases and J by 7 bases, with 9 bases left in between. This CDR3 contains 12 residues. The CDR3 nucleotides are TGCGCCAGCAGCTTAGACGGCTCTGGCTACACCTTC. Amino acid sequence: CASSLDGSGYTF.

This clonotype was counted a few times. The gene calls are TRBV5-1 and TRBJ2-6; TRBD1 aligns across 9 bases. This CDR3 is 16 amino acids long. CDR1 and CDR2 from the germline V gene are SGHRS and YFSETQ. Unmatched junction bases numbered 5, after V lost 3 bases and J lost 4 bases. This chain's CDR3 is CASSWGTGLGANVLTF. CDR3 in DNA: TGCGCCAGCAGCTGGGGGACAGGGCTGGGGGCCAACGTCCTGACTTTC.

This clonotype appeared a few times. The CDR3 loop reads CASSLAQTIGTEAFF. In DNA, the CDR3 is TGCGCCAGCAGCTTGGCACAGACAATCGGCACTGAAGCTTTCTTT. The V gene is TRBV5-1, the J gene TRBJ1-1; no reliable D call. V lost 0 bases to trimming and J lost 4 bases, with 13 bases between them. The germline V gene encodes CDR1 SGHRS and CDR2 YFSETQ. CDR3 length: 15 residues.

On this clonotype: The junction differs from germline at one of its ends, possibly a read error. DNA of the CDR3: TGCAGCGTTGACTCGGTGGCCCACGTCCTGACTTTC. Amino acids: CSVDSVAHVLTF. The chain links TRBV29-1 to TRBJ2-6; D gene uncertain. CDR3 length: 12 residues. Germline loops: CDR1 SQVTM, CDR2 ANQGSEA.

This chain uses TRBV20-1 with TRBJ1-5; TRBD1 matches 7 bases. V trimming: 6 bases; J trimming: 9 bases; junction bases outside the gene matches: 14. This CDR3 is 14 amino acids long. Germline loops: CDR1 DFQATT, CDR2 SNEGSKA (reference sequence). The DNA for the CDR3 is TGCAGTGCCGTATTTAGGACAGGCCAGGGGCCCCAGCATTTT. Amino acids: CSAVFRTGQGPQHF.

The V call is TRBV18, the J call TRBJ2-5; the D gene is possibly TRBD1 (5 bases). CDR1 and CDR2 from the germline V gene are KGHSH and LQKENI. The CDR3 loop spans 13 amino acids. Deletions cut 6 bases from V and 5 bases from J, with 13 bases between. This CDR3 is CASSDSNGETQYF. The CDR3 DNA is TGTGCCAGCTCCGACAGCAACGGGGAGACCCAGTACTTC. Looking up the rest from reference TRBV18 and TRBJ2-5 gives the full variable domain: NAGVMQNPRHLVRRRGQEARLRCSPMKGHSHVYWYRQLPEEGLKFMVYLQKENIIDESGMPKERFSAEFPKEGPSILRIQQVVRGDSAAYFCASSDSNGETQYFGPGTRLLVL.

This clonotype was recorded a few times. The chain carries TRBV20-1 and TRBJ2-5; 7 bases fit TRBD2. The CDR3 runs 14 residues. Germline V gene sequence: CDR1 DFQATT, CDR2 SNEGSKA (reference sequence). V lost 6 bases to trimming and J lost 5 bases; unmatched junction nucleotides: 12. Here the CDR3 DNA reads TGCAGTGCCCCCGGACGGATACTAGCGGAGACCCAGTACTTC. As protein: CSAPGRILAETQYF.

The chain joins TRBV6-6 to TRBJ2-7, with D perhaps assigned TRBD1 or TRBD2 (5 bases each). V lost 6 bases and J lost 3, with 12 bases in between. Germline V gives CDR1 MNHNY, CDR2 SVGAGI (reference sequence). There are 13 residues in the CDR3. CDR3 in DNA: TGTGCCAGCAGGGAGGAAGGGGTCTACGAGCAGTACGTC. Translating gives CASREEGVYEQYV.

This clonotype was counted a few times. The junction does not match germline at one end; this may be a read error. The J gene is TRBJ2-3, the V gene TRBV6-4; 7 bases match TRBD2. This CDR3 comprises 14 residues. Germline values: CDR1 MRHNA, CDR2 SNTAGT. The CDR3 bases are TGTGCCAGCAGTGACCTCGGGGGAGGGAATACACAGTATTTT. It is translated as CASSDLGGGNTQYF.

This clonotype was seen many times. This chain links TRBV7-9 with TRBJ2-7; TRBD2 is a possible D gene (6 bases). Trimming removed 1 base at V and 6 bases at J, with 19 bases between. The CDR3 is 16 amino acids. From germline, CDR1 is SEHNR and CDR2 FQNEAQ (reference sequence). The CDR3: CASSLGPGGAGSEQYV. The DNA for the CDR3 is TGTGCCAGCAGCTTAGGGCCTGGTGGGGCGGGGAGCGAGCAGTACGTC.

This clonotype was counted between two and nine times. V usage is TRBV6-1 and J usage is TRBJ2-7; maybe TRBD1 (6 bases). The CDR3 spans 14 residues. The germline V and J ends were trimmed by 0 bases and 3 bases, with 9 bases remaining between them. The germline CDR1 and CDR2 sequences are MNHNS and SASEGT. The chain's CDR3 is CASSEASRGYEQYV. Written as DNA, the CDR3 is TGTGCCAGCAGTGAAGCGTCCAGGGGCTACGAGCAGTACGTC.

The V and J genes are TRBV5-4 and TRBJ2-2, with D perhaps being TRBD1 or TRBD2 (6 bases each). The V end was cut by 5 bases, the J end by 6 bases, with 20 bases between. The CDR3 spans 16 residues. CDR1 and CDR2 (germline): SGHNT, YYREEE (reference sequence). The CDR3 region is CASRPEGGAESGELFF. The CDR3 DNA reads as TGTGCCAGCAGGCCTGAGGGGGGCGCCGAATCCGGGGAGCTGTTTTTT.

V usage is TRBV7-2 and J usage is TRBJ1-1; a weak D match, TRBD1 (6 bases). The CDR3 consists of 15 residues. The germline V gene encodes CDR1 SGHTA and CDR2 FQGNSA. Trimming pared 5 bases from V and 1 base from J, leaving 14 bases between. The CDR3 protein is CASSAGAGANTEAFF. The CDR3 coding sequence is TGTGCCAGCAGCGCTGGCGCAGGGGCGAACACTGAAGCTTTCTTT.

The chain employs TRBV6-2 or TRBV6-3 and TRBJ2-3; D is uncertain. Between the trimmed V and J ends, which lost 7 bases and 2 bases, there was a span of 13 bases. This CDR3 region has 14 residues. Germline assignment: CDR1 MNHEY and CDR2 SVGEGT. CDR3 nucleotide sequence: TGTGCCAGCAAGCACTGGACCGCCACAGATACGCAGTATTTT. Protein sequence: CASKHWTATDTQYF.

The chain uses TRBV12-3 or TRBV12-4 and TRBJ2-5, with D tentatively TRBD2 (7 bases). The CDR3 consists of 12 residues. Trimming left V 5 bases short and J 5 bases short, with 9 bases between. CDR3 protein: CASSGGAETQYF. DNA for the CDR3: TGTGCCAGCAGTGGGGGGGCGGAGACCCAGTACTTC.

This clonotype was seen at least ten times. The chain links TRBV6-5 to TRBJ2-4; unclear D gene. V shed 2 bases and J shed 0 bases, with 20 bases lying between them. Germline V gives CDR1 MNHEY, CDR2 SVGAGI. The length of the CDR3 is 19 residues. For the CDR3, the DNA is TGTGCCAGCAGTTACCCCTTTGAGTTGCCCACGCTAGCCAAAAACATTCAGTACTTC. Translating gives CASSYPFELPTLAKNIQYF.